The clone carrying this T cell receptor beta chain was seen a handful of times. TCRdb keeps only in-frame clones here, not all; method: immunoSEQ multiplex PCR. In the table there are about 190,000 clones, 85% to 90% of which are singletons. The CDR3 totals 14 residues. The V end lost 3 bases, the J end lost 5 bases, and 11 bases lay between the germline ends. Germline lookup yields CDR1 LNHDA and CDR2 SQIVND (reference sequence). The sample belongs to a study of T cell responses to AZD1222 COVID-19 vaccine. This receptor was obtained from an adult in good health. The chain couples TRBV19 to TRBJ1-5; D gene uncertain. Sequencing was performed on peripheral blood, taken on day 0 of AZD1222 vaccination. The CDR3 DNA sequence: TGTGCCAGTAGTATTCGACAAGTCGATCAGCCCCAGCATTTT. It translates to CASSIRQVDQPQHF.